These T cell receptor beta chains were read from a single sample in a study of shared clonotypes between healthy human individuals. The protocol was immunoSEQ multiplex PCR, while the TCRdb copy is restricted to in-frame clones and leaves out a portion. The table has 1.6 million or so clones, 98% seen once. The source material was naive CD4+ T cells sorted from blood. These receptors were obtained from a man younger than 40 in good health. Each CDR3 is given with its conserved first and last residue. The order of the fields is D gene, V gene, CDR3 protein. The D gene is left open where the match is weak.

d_call: TRBD2
v_call: TRBV2
cdr3_aa: CASSEAGLAGLTYEQYF

d_call: -
v_call: TRBV5-1
cdr3_aa: CALGGRLGVTYEQYF

d_call: TRBD1
v_call: TRBV6-1
cdr3_aa: CASSERTGNGYTF

d_call: -
v_call: TRBV7-9
cdr3_aa: CASSLYGSVNEQFF

d_call: -
v_call: TRBV19
cdr3_aa: CASSIGPSPNQPQHF

d_call: -
v_call: TRBV2
cdr3_aa: CASRVETDTQYF

d_call: -
v_call: TRBV15
cdr3_aa: CATSRDPTDEQYF

d_call: -
v_call: TRBV28
cdr3_aa: CASSLRGVPAYEQYF

d_call: -
v_call: TRBV29-1
cdr3_aa: CSVEGRFTDTQYF

d_call: -
v_call: TRBV28
cdr3_aa: CASSWSTNEKLFF

d_call: -
v_call: TRBV10-3
cdr3_aa: CAISPTDMNTEAFF

d_call: TRBD1
v_call: TRBV9
cdr3_aa: CASSLAGTGNYGYTF

d_call: -
v_call: TRBV4-2
cdr3_aa: CASSPEDGVSYEQYF

d_call: -
v_call: TRBV30
cdr3_aa: CAWSGNNEQFF

d_call: -
v_call: TRBV5-5
cdr3_aa: CASSLVGVTTYEQYF

d_call: TRBD1
v_call: TRBV10-2
cdr3_aa: CASSFTGGGADTQYF

d_call: -
v_call: TRBV14
cdr3_aa: CASSQVGAVEQFF

d_call: TRBD1
v_call: TRBV14
cdr3_aa: CASSPAPGQVIADTQYF

d_call: TRBD2
v_call: TRBV10-1
cdr3_aa: CASSASGSGLAGGTDTQYF

d_call: -
v_call: TRBV16
cdr3_aa: CASSQSTPPVVGNTIYF

d_call: -
v_call: TRBV25-1
cdr3_aa: CASSNTGELFF

d_call: -
v_call: TRBV28
cdr3_aa: CASSSFRGLGGDYGYTF

d_call: -
v_call: TRBV5-1
cdr3_aa: CASSTGPSGGGTDTQYF

d_call: -
v_call: TRBV28
cdr3_aa: CASSRYGGGPSSYEQYF

d_call: TRBD1
v_call: TRBV30
cdr3_aa: CAWTLAPGQGTGELFF

d_call: -
v_call: TRBV6-1
cdr3_aa: CASTGIHYGYTF

d_call: -
v_call: TRBV27
cdr3_aa: CASRTTSSPLNEKLFF

d_call: -
v_call: TRBV9
cdr3_aa: CASSQGTSGNTEAFF

d_call: -
v_call: TRBV5-5
cdr3_aa: CASSLDRGTYEQYF

d_call: -
v_call: TRBV28
cdr3_aa: CASSSLTMAQYF

d_call: TRBD2
v_call: TRBV2
cdr3_aa: CASSDIGLAGLADTQYF

d_call: TRBD1
v_call: TRBV27
cdr3_aa: CASSYRGSFREQFF

d_call: -
v_call: TRBV9
cdr3_aa: CASSPRSGRGTKRYEQYF

d_call: -
v_call: TRBV7-9
cdr3_aa: CASSSGATTYNEQFF

d_call: TRBD2
v_call: TRBV5-1
cdr3_aa: CASSLGLAGEVRTQYF

d_call: TRBD2
v_call: TRBV18
cdr3_aa: CASSPRTSGNTGELFF

d_call: -
v_call: TRBV28
cdr3_aa: CASSFRGMVQPQHF

d_call: TRBD1
v_call: TRBV14
cdr3_aa: CASSRDRGRETQYF